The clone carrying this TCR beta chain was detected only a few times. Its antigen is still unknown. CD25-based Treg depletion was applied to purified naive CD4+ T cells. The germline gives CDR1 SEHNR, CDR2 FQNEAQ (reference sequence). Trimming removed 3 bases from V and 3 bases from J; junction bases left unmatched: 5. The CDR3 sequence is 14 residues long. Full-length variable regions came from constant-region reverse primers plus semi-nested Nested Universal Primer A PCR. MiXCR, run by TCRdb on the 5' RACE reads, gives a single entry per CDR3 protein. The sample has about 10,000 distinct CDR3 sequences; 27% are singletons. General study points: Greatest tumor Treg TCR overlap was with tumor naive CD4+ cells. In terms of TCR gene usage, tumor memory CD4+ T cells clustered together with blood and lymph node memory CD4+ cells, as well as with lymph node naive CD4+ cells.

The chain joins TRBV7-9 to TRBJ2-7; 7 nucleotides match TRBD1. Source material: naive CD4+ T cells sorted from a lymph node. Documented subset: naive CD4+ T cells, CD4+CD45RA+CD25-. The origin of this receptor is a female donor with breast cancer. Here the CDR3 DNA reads TGTGCCAGCAGCTTGACAGGGTCAAGCTACGAGCAGTACTTC. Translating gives CASSLTGSSYEQYF.